This is a list of T cell receptor beta chains from one sample in a study of technical replicates of blood from four donors. The data were produced by immunoSEQ multiplex PCR, yet TCRdb's version contains in-frame clones alone and is incomplete. Of around 100,000 clones in the sample, approximately 95% were seen once. Sequencing input: T cells isolated from PBMCs. The receptors come from a human donor in good health. Each CDR3 is given with its conserved first and last residue. Each record gives: J gene, D gene, V gene, CDR3 protein, CDR3 DNA. D genes are given only for firm matches.

TRBJ2-5 | - | TRBV7-8 | CASSSYVPDAGVRETQYF | TGTGCCAGCAGCTCCTACGTCCCGGACGCCGGGGTCCGTGAGACCCAGTACTTC
TRBJ2-5 | TRBD1 | TRBV7-9 | CASSLGTGPQETQYF | TGTGCCAGCAGCTTAGGGACAGGGCCCCAAGAGACCCAGTACTTC
TRBJ1-2 | TRBD1 | TRBV6-5 | CASSSSTGGDYGYTF | TGTGCCAGCAGTTCCTCTACAGGGGGCGACTATGGCTACACCTTC
TRBJ1-5 | TRBD1 | TRBV28 | CASSFLGDSTNQPQHF | TGTGCCAGCAGTTTTCTCGGGGACAGCACTAATCAGCCCCAGCATTTT
TRBJ2-2 | TRBD1 | TRBV27 | CASSGDRPNTGELFF | TGTGCCAGCAGCGGGGACAGACCGAACACCGGGGAGCTGTTTTTT
TRBJ2-1 | - | TRBV5-8 | CASSLNREINEQFF | TGTGCCAGCAGCCTCAACAGGGAAATCAATGAGCAGTTCTTC
TRBJ2-3 | - | TRBV20-1 | CSARPADTQYF | TGCAGTGCTAGACCGGCAGATACGCAGTATTTT
TRBJ2-2 | TRBD2 | TRBV10-1 | CASSRSGRQNTGELFF | TGCGCCAGCAGTAGGAGCGGGAGACAAAACACCGGGGAGCTGTTTTTT
TRBJ2-7 | - | TRBV7-9 | CASSLSGDSYEQYF | TGTGCCAGCAGCTTGTCCGGGGACTCCTACGAGCAGTACTTC
TRBJ1-1 | - | TRBV28 | CASSSWTENTEAFF | TGTGCCAGCAGCTCTTGGACAGAGAACACTGAAGCTTTCTTT
TRBJ1-2 | TRBD1 | TRBV5-1 | CASSLRTGSSYGYTF | TGCGCCAGCAGCCTACGGACAGGGTCCTCATATGGCTACACCTTC
TRBJ1-1 | - | TRBV5-1 | CASSLFMAGDTEAFF | TGCGCCAGCAGCTTATTTATGGCAGGGGACACTGAAGCTTTCTTT
TRBJ1-5 | - | TRBV21-1 | CASSKDGGRQPQHF | TGTGCCAGCAGCAAAGACGGGGGGCGTCAGCCCCAGCATTTT